This entry lists 20 T cell receptor beta chains sequenced from one sample in a study of blood T cell repertoires in COVID-19. Sequencing used immunoSEQ multiplex PCR; TCRdb keeps in-frame clones, though not all of them. The repertoire has about 89,000 clones, approximately 90% of them found once; the top ten carry approximately 2.2%. The sample taken for sequencing was peripheral blood. These receptors were obtained from a human donor with active COVID-19. The donor label of this sample is uncertain.

V usage is TRBV11-3 and J usage is TRBJ2-2; 8 nucleotides align to TRBD1. The CDR3 runs to 15 residues. J gave up 4 bases and V 4 bases, and 5 bases lay outside the gene matches. The V gene's germline CDR1 is SGHNT and CDR2 YENEEA. DNA for the CDR3: TGTGCCAGCAGCTGGACAGGGCATGGCACCGGGGAGCTGTTTTTT. Its protein product is CASSWTGHGTGELFF.

This rearrangement joins TRBV19 to TRBJ1-2; D is unresolved. The CDR3 runs 13 residues. The V end lost 4 bases, the J end lost 6 bases, and 12 bases lay between the germline ends. Germline values: CDR1 LNHDA, CDR2 SQIVND (reference sequence). The CDR3 loop is CASSRGKVNGYTF. The CDR3 DNA follows: TGTGCCAGTAGTAGAGGGAAAGTAAATGGCTACACCTTC.

The chain recombines TRBV27 with TRBJ1-2; a weak D match, TRBD1 (5 bases). The ends were cut back, 0 bases at V and 1 base at J, with 12 bases in the middle. Germline V gene sequence: CDR1 MNHEY, CDR2 SMNVEV (reference sequence). The CDR3 has 16 amino acids. CDR3 sequence: CASSLSRMGGNYGYTF. The CDR3 DNA is TGTGCCAGCAGTTTATCGCGGATGGGGGGTAACTATGGCTACACCTTC.

This clone was found once. The V and J genes are TRBV24-1 and TRBJ2-7, with a possible D match to TRBD2 (6 bases). The germline gives CDR1 KGHDR, CDR2 SFDVKD. The CDR3 length is 16 residues. V lost 3 bases to trimming and J lost 4 bases, with 18 bases between them. The CDR3 here is CATSDPGDPTPYEQYF. In DNA form, the CDR3 reads TGTGCCACCAGTGATCCGGGGGACCCTACGCCTTACGAGCAGTACTTC.

The gene calls are TRBV10-3 and TRBJ2-1; the D gene is possibly TRBD1 (6 bases). Looked up from germline, CDR1 is ENHRY and CDR2 is SYGVKD. V lost 2 bases and J 2 bases, leaving 10 bases between the germline ends. CDR3 length: 15 residues. CDR3 protein: CAISEGRGTYNEQFF. The CDR3 DNA reads as TGTGCCATCAGTGAGGGAAGGGGGACCTACAATGAGCAGTTCTTC.

This clone is a singleton in its sample. The chain carries TRBV2 and TRBJ2-7; 8 bases are shared with TRBD2. This CDR3 is 15 amino acids long. CDR1 and CDR2 (germline): SNHLY, FYNNEI. V was pared by 5 bases and J by 2 bases, with 8 bases of the junction left unmatched. The DNA for the CDR3 is TGTGCCAGCAGTATAGCGGGGAAGGGTCCCTACGAGCAGTACTTC. It translates to CASSIAGKGPYEQYF. Full variable domain (remainder filled in from reference TRBV2 and TRBJ2-7): EPEVTQTPSHQVTQMGQEVILRCVPISNHLYFYWYRQILGQKVEFLVSFYNNEISEKSEIFDDQFSVERPDGSNFTLKIRSTKLEDSAMYFCASSIAGKGPYEQYFGPGTRLTVT.

The rearrangement links TRBV5-1 to TRBJ2-1; TRBD2 aligns across 14 bases. Trimming removed 3 bases from V and 8 bases from J; junction bases left unmatched: 7. This CDR3 contains 16 residues. In germline, CDR1 is SGHRS, CDR2 YFSETQ. The CDR3 DNA reads as TGCGCCAGCAGCTCGACGGGACTAGCGGGGGTGGATGAGCAGTTCTTC. Translating gives CASSSTGLAGVDEQFF.

The V call is TRBV29-1, the J call TRBJ2-7, with D tentatively TRBD1 (6 bases). The germline gives CDR1 SQVTM, CDR2 ANQGSEA. CDR3 length equals 14 residues. V was pared by 5 bases and J by 3 bases, with 17 bases between. CDR3 loop: CSVMVPGVLYEQYF. CDR3 bases: TGCAGCGTTATGGTCCCAGGGGTTCTCTACGAGCAGTACTTC.

The chain carries TRBV11-2 and TRBJ1-6; D unresolved. The germline V gene encodes CDR1 SGHAT and CDR2 FQNNGV. The V gene lost 0 bases and the J gene lost 0 bases, with 3 bases spanning the gap. The CDR3 runs to 15 residues. CDR3 DNA: TGTGCCAGCAGCTTAGATCGCTCCTATAATTCACCCCTCCACTTT. Amino acid sequence: CASSLDRSYNSPLHF.

This clone has only one observation. The genes are TRBV19 and TRBJ1-1; maybe TRBD1 (6 bases). CDR3 size: 14 residues. Germline V gene lookup returns CDR1 LNHDA and CDR2 SQIVND (reference sequence). The germline V and J ends were trimmed by 7 bases and 0 bases, with 12 bases remaining between them. CDR3 sequence reads: CASTRTAMNTEAFF. In DNA, the CDR3 is TGTGCCAGTACCAGGACAGCCATGAACACTGAAGCTTTCTTT.

The chain employs TRBV4-3 and TRBJ1-6, with unresolved D. The germline V and J ends were trimmed by 0 bases and 7 bases, with 7 bases remaining between them. CDR1 and CDR2 from the germline V gene are LGHNA and YSLEER. The CDR3 contains 14 residues. CDR3 sequence (DNA): TGCGCCAGCAGCCAAGACCTATCCAATTCACCCCTCCACTTT. Its protein product is CASSQDLSNSPLHF.

The chain recombines TRBV19 with TRBJ1-3, with a possible D match to TRBD1 (5 bases). This CDR3 is 14 amino acids long. Germline CDR1 reads LNHDA; CDR2 reads SQIVND (reference sequence). Deletions cut 11 bases from V and 6 bases from J, with 20 bases between. CDR3 protein: CASTELPSENTIYF. CDR3 DNA sequence: TGTGCCTCGACAGAGCTACCCTCGGAAAACACCATATATTTT.

The chain employs TRBV5-8 and TRBJ2-5, with unresolved D. The CDR3 is 15 amino acids. V shed 1 base and J shed 2 bases, with 12 bases lying between them. CDR1 and CDR2 (germline): SGHTS, YDEGEE. DNA for the CDR3: TGTGCCAGCAGCTTGAGAGACTCCCGACAAGAGACCCAGTACTTC. Translated, it gives CASSLRDSRQETQYF.

The V and J genes are TRBV7-9 and TRBJ2-7; TRBD2 might be the D (5 bases). The V gene lost 2 bases and the J gene lost 5 bases, with 16 bases spanning the gap. The germline CDR1 and CDR2 sequences are SEHNR and FQNEAQ (reference sequence). This CDR3 contains 15 residues. The CDR3 reads CASSLYGLETHEQYF. In nucleotides, the CDR3 is TGTGCCAGCAGCTTATACGGACTCGAAACCCACGAGCAGTACTTC.

This clone was observed a few times. This sequence joins TRBV4-3 and TRBJ1-6; possibly TRBD1 for D (6 bases). The ends were cut back, 3 bases at V and 8 bases at J, with 17 bases in the middle. The CDR3 runs to 16 residues. Germline values: CDR1 LGHNA, CDR2 YSLEER. The CDR3 reads CASSQETGFLHSPLHF. For the CDR3, the DNA is TGCGCCAGCAGCCAGGAAACAGGGTTTTTGCATTCACCCCTCCACTTT.

J is TRBJ2-7 and V is TRBV2; 10 bases are shared with TRBD2. This CDR3 comprises 14 residues. J lost 4 bases, V lost 5 bases, and 5 bases had no gene match. CDR1 is SNHLY, CDR2 FYNNEI, per germline. DNA for the CDR3: TGTGCCAGCAGTCAACTAGCGGGGAGTTACGAGCAGTACTTC. It is translated as CASSQLAGSYEQYF.

J is TRBJ2-2 and V is TRBV6-5; 9 bases are shared with TRBD1. The CDR3 loop spans 14 amino acids. The V gene's germline CDR1 is MNHEY and CDR2 SVGAGI. V was pared by 6 bases and J by 14 bases, with 13 bases of the junction left unmatched. The CDR3: CASSVPGQGWVLFF. CDR3 sequence (DNA): TGTGCCAGCAGCGTCCCGGGACAGGGTTGGGTACTGTTTTTT.

This chain joins TRBV2 and TRBJ1-4; D perhaps matches TRBD1 (5 bases). Per the germline V gene, CDR1 is SNHLY and CDR2 is FYNNEI. V dropped 7 bases and J dropped 0 bases, with 12 bases sitting between them. This CDR3 region has 15 residues. Here the CDR3 DNA reads TGTGCCAGCATAAAGGGGATCGCAACTAATGAAAAACTGTTTTTT. Protein product: CASIKGIATNEKLFF. The variable domain in full, completed from reference TRBV2 and TRBJ1-4, reads EPEVTQTPSHQVTQMGQEVILRCVPISNHLYFYWYRQILGQKVEFLVSFYNNEISEKSEIFDDQFSVERPDGSNFTLKIRSTKLEDSAMYFCASIKGIATNEKLFFGSGTQLSVL.

The gene calls are TRBV5-4 and TRBJ2-1, with 10 bases that match TRBD2. Losses at the gene ends were 4 bases for V and 6 bases for J; bases not matched to a gene: 7. This CDR3 spans 15 amino acids. From germline, CDR1 is SGHNT and CDR2 YYREEE (reference sequence). DNA of the CDR3: TGTGCCAGCAGCCACCCAGCGGGGGGGCGCAATGAGCAGTTCTTC. This sequence encodes CASSHPAGGRNEQFF.

The J gene is TRBJ1-5, the V gene TRBV7-8, with TRBD1 matching 8 bases. Trimming at V came to 5 bases and at J to 9 bases, leaving 6 bases not matched to a gene. Germline CDR1 reads SGHVS; CDR2 reads FQNEAQ. This CDR3 is built from 13 residues. For the CDR3, the DNA is TGTGCCAGCAGCCTGACAGGGGTACTGCCCCAGCATTTT. Protein: CASSLTGVLPQHF.